This TCR beta chain was found in a study of neurological immune-mediated disorders. Germline V gene lookup returns CDR1 SGHRS and CDR2 YFSETQ. This CDR3 contains 16 residues. Unmatched junction bases numbered 11, after V lost 4 bases and J lost 4 bases. This clonotype was observed a handful of times. In each sequencing run, over 170 million TCR-beta sequences were generated from 15-18 subjects. In TCRdb, the 5' RACE reads were re-called with MiXCR into one record per CDR3 protein. This sample has 71,000 or so distinct CDR3 sequences, with around 13% found just once. Stated time point: longitudinal time-point 1 (baseline).

The specimen sequenced was PBMCs. The origin of this receptor is a female donor with HTLV-1-associated myelopathy (HAM/TSP). The chain carries TRBV5-1 and TRBJ2-7, with TRBD2 identical over 10 bases. CDR3 residues: CASSPGLAGALYEQYF. The CDR3 DNA is TGCGCCAGCAGCCCGGGGCTAGCGGGGGCCTTATACGAGCAGTACTTC.